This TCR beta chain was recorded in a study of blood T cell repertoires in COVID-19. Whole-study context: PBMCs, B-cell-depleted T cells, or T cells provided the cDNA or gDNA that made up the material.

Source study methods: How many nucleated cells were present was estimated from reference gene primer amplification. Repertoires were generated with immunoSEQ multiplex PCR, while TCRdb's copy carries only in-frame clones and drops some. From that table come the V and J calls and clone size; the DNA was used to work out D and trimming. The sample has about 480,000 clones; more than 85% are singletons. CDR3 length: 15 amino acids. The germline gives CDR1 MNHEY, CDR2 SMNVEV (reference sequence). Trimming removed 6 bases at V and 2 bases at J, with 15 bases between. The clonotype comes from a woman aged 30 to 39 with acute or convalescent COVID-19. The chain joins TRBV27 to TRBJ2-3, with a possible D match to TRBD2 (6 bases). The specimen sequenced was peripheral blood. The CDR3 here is CASRRKAGITDTQYF. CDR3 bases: TGTGCCAGCAGGCGGAAAGCGGGCATCACAGATACGCAGTATTTT.